This T cell receptor (beta chain) emerged from a study of blood T cell repertoires in COVID-19. Across the whole study: Italy, Spain and the United States were the sources of the convalescent and acute COVID-19 samples. PBMCs, B-cell-depleted T cells, or T cells provided the cDNA or gDNA that made up the material.

Trimming cost V 0 bases and J 5 bases; bases outside gene matches: 5. Germline V gives CDR1 SGDLS, CDR2 YYNGEE. The CDR3 runs to 16 residues. Per the study methods: How many nucleated cells were present was estimated from reference gene primer amplification. Sequencing used immunoSEQ multiplex PCR; TCRdb keeps in-frame clones, though not all of them. D and trimming were read from the DNA, whereas the V and J calls and clone size are those reported in that table. The sample has 220,000 or so clones; more than 70% are singletons. Those who participated ranged in age from about 18 to 89 years and resided in around 22 US areas.

The receptor was derived from a woman between 50 and 59 years old who had recovered from COVID-19. Material: PBMCs or T cells enriched from blood (not recorded which). This chain joins TRBV9 and TRBJ2-2; 9 bases are shared with TRBD1. The CDR3 here is CASSVAGTGRTGELFF. The DNA for the CDR3 is TGTGCCAGCAGCGTAGCCGGGACAGGGCGGACCGGGGAGCTGTTTTTT.